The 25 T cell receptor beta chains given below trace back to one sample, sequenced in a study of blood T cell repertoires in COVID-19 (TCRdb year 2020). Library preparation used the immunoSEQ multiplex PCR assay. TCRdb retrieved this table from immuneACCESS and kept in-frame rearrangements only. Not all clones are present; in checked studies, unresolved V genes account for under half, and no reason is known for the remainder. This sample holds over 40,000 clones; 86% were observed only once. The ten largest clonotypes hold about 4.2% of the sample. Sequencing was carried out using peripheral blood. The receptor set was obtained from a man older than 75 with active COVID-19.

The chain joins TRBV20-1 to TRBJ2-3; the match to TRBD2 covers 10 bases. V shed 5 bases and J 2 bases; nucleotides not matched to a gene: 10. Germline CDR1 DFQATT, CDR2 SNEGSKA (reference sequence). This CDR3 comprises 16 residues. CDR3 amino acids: CSARALAGDPTDTQYF. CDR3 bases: TGCAGTGCTCGTGCTCTAGCGGGAGACCCCACAGATACGCAGTATTTT.

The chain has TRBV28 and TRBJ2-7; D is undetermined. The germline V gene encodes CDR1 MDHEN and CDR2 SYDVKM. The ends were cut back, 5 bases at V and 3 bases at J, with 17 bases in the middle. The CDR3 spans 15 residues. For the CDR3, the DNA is TGTGCCAGCAGTCCTTCAGGATTGTCGGACTACGAGCAGTACTTC. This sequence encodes CASSPSGLSDYEQYF.

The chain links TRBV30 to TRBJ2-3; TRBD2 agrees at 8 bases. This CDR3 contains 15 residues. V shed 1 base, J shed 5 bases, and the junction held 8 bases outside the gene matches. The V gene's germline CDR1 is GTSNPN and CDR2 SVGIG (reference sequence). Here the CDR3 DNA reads TGTGCCTGGAGTGCCCGGGAGGGGCGGGGAGATACGCAGTATTTT. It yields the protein CAWSAREGRGDTQYF.

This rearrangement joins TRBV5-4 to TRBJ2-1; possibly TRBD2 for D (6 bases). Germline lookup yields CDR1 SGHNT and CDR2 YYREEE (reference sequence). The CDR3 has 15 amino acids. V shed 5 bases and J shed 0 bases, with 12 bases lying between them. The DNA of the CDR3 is TGTGCCAGCAGTCATGGGGGGAGCTCCTACAATGAGCAGTTCTTC. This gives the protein CASSHGGSSYNEQFF. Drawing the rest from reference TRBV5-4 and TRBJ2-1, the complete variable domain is ETGVTQSPTHLIKTRGQQVTLRCSSQSGHNTVSWYQQALGQGPQFIFQYYREEENGRGNFPPRFSGLQFPNYSSELNVNALELDDSALYLCASSHGGSSYNEQFFGPGTRLTVL.

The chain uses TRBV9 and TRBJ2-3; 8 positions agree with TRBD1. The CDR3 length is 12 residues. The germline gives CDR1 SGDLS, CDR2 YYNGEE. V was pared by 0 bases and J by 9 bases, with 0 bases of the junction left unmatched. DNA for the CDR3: TGTGCCAGCAGCGTAGGGACAGGGACGCAGTATTTT. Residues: CASSVGTGTQYF.

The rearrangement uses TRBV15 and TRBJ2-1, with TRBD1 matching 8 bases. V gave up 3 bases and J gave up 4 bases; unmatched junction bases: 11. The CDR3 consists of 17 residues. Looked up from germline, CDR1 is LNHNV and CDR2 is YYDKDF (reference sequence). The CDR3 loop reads CATSSRYWTGLYNEQFF. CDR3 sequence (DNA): TGTGCCACCAGCAGTAGGTATTGGACAGGGCTTTACAATGAGCAGTTCTTC.

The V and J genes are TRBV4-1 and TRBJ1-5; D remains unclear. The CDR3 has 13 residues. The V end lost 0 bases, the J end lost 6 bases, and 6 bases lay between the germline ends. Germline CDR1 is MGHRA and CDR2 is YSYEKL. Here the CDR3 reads CASSQDGSQPQHF. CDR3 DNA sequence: TGCGCCAGCAGCCAAGATGGGAGTCAGCCCCAGCATTTT.

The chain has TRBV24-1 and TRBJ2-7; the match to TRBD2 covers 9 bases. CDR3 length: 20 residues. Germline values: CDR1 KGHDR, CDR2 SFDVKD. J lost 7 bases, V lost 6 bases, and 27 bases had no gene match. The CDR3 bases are TGTGCCACCAGTTCGGCTAGTGGGGCTGACATAGCGGGAGCAAAGGGGGAGCAGTACTTC. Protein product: CATSSASGADIAGAKGEQYF.

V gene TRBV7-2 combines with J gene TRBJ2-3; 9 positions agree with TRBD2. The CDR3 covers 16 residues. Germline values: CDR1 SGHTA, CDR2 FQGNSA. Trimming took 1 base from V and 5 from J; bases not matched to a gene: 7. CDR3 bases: TGTGCCAGCAGCTTAGGAAGCGGGAGGACTGGAGATACGCAGTATTTT. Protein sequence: CASSLGSGRTGDTQYF.

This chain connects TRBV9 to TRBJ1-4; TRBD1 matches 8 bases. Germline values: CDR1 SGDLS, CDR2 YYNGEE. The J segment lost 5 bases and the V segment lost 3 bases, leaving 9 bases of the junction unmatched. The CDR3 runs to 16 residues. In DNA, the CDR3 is TGTGCCAGCAGCGCGCAAGACAGGGGCCCCAATGAAAAACTGTTTTTT. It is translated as CASSAQDRGPNEKLFF.

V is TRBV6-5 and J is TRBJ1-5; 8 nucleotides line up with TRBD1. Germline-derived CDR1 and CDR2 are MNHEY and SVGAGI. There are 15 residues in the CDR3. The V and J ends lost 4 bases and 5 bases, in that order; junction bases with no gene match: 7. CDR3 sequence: CASSFRGRGDQPQHF. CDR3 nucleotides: TGTGCCAGCAGTTTCAGGGGGCGCGGGGATCAGCCCCAGCATTTT.

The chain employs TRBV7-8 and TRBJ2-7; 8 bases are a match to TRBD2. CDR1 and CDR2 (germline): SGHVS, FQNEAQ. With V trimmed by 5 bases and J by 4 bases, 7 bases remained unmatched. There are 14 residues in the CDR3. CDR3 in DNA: TGTGCCAGCAGCGCGGGGGGCCGGGGGTACGAGCAGTACTTC. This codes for CASSAGGRGYEQYF.

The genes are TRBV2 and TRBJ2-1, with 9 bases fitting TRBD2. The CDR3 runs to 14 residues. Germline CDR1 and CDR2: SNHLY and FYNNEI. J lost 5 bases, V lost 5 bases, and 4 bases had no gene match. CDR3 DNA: TGTGCCAGCAGTTTTAGCGGGAGAAACAATGAGCAGTTCTTC. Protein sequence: CASSFSGRNNEQFF.

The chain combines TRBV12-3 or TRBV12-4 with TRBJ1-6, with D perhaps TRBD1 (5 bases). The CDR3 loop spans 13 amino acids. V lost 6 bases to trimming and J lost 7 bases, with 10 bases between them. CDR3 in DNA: TGTGCCAGCAGCTTCTCAGGGAATTCACCCCTCCACTTT. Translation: CASSFSGNSPLHF.

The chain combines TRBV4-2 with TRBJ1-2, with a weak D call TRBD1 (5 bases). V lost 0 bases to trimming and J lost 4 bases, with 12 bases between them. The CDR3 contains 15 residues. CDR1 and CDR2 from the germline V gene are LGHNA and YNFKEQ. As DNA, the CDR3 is TGTGCCAGCAGCCAAGACGTGGGGGGAACCTATGGCTACACCTTC. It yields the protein CASSQDVGGTYGYTF.

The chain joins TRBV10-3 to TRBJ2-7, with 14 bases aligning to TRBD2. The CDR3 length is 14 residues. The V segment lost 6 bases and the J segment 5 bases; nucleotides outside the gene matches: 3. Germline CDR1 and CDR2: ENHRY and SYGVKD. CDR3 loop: CAIRPGLAGDEQYF. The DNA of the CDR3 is TGTGCCATCAGGCCGGGACTAGCGGGAGACGAGCAGTACTTC.

CDR3: CASSLGLGNTEAFF. DNA of the CDR3: TGTGCCAGCAGTTTGGGACTGGGGAACACTGAAGCTTTCTTT. This chain connects TRBV27 to TRBJ1-1; TRBD1 is a possible D gene (5 bases). CDR1 MNHEY and CDR2 SMNVEV come from the germline V gene (reference sequence). V lost 3 bases and J 1 base, leaving 9 bases between the germline ends. CDR3 length equals 14 residues.

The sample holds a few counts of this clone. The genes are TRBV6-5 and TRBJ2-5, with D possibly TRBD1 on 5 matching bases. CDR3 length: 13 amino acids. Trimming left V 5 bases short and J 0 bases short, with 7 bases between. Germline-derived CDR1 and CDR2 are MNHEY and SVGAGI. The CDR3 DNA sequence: TGTGCCAGCAGTAAGACAGACCAAGAGACCCAGTACTTC. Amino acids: CASSKTDQETQYF.

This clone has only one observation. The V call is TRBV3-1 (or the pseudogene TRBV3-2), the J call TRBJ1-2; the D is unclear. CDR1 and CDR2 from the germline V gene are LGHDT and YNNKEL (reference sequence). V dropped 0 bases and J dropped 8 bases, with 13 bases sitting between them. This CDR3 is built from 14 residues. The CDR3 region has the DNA TGTGCCAGCAGCCAAGATTCGGCTCGCGGAGGCTACACCTTC. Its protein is CASSQDSARGGYTF.

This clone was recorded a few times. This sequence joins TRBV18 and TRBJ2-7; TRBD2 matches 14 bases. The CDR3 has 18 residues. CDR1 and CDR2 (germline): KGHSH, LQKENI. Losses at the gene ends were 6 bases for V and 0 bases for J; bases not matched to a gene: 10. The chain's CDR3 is CASSSGTSGSPSSYEQYF. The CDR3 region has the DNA TGTGCCAGCTCTAGCGGGACTAGCGGGAGCCCGAGCTCCTACGAGCAGTACTTC.

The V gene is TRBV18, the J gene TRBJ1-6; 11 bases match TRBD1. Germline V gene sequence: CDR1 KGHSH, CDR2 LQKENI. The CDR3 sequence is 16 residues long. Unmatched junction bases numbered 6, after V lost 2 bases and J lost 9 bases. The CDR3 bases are TGTGCCAGCTCACCATCCGGACAGGGGGCCGGTTCACCCCTCCACTTT. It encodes CASSPSGQGAGSPLHF.

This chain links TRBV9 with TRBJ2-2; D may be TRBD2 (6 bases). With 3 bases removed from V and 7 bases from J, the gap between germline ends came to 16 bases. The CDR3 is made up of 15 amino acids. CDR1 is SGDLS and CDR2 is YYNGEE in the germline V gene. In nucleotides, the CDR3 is TGTGCCAGCAGCGCAACCCCGGAGGGCAGCGGGGAGCTGTTTTTT. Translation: CASSATPEGSGELFF.

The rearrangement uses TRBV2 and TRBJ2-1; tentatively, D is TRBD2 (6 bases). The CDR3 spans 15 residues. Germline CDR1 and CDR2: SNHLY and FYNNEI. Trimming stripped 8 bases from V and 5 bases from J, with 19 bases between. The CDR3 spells CASRRLTGTDNEQFF. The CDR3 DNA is TGTGCCAGCCGGCGCCTGACGGGGACTGACAATGAGCAGTTCTTC.

The CDR3 protein is CASSPGFEAFF. In DNA, the CDR3 is TGTGCCAGCAGTCCGGGGTTTGAAGCTTTCTTT. The chain couples TRBV25-1 to TRBJ1-1; no definite D call. The CDR3 loop spans 11 amino acids. Germline CDR1 is MGHDK and CDR2 is SYGVNS. Trimming removed 5 bases from V and 7 bases from J, with 8 bases in between.

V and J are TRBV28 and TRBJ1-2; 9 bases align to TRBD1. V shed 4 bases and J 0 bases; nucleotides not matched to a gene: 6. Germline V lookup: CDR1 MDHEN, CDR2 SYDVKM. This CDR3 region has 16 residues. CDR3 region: CASSSGTGRPNYGYTF. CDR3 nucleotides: TGTGCCAGCAGTTCCGGGACAGGGCGTCCTAACTATGGCTACACCTTC.